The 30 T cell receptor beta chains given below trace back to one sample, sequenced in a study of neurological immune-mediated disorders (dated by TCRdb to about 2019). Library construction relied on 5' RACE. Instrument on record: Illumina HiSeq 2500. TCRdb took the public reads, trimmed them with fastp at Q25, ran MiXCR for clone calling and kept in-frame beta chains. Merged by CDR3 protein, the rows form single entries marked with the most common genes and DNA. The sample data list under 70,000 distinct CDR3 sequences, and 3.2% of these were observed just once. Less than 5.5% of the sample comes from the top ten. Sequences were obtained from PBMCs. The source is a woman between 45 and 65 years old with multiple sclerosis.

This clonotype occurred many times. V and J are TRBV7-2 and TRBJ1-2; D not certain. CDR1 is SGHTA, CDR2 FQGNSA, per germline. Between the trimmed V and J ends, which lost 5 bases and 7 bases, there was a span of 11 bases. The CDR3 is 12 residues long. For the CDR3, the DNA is TGTGCCAGCAGCCCCCGGATGGGTGGCTACACCTTC. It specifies CASSPRMGGYTF.

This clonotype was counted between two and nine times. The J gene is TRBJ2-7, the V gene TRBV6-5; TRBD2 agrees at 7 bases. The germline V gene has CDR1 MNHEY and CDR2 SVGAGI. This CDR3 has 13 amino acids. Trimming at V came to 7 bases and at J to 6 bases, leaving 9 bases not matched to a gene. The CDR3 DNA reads TGTGCCAGCACTCGGGGGGAGTTGGGCGAGCAGTACTTC. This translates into CASTRGELGEQYF.

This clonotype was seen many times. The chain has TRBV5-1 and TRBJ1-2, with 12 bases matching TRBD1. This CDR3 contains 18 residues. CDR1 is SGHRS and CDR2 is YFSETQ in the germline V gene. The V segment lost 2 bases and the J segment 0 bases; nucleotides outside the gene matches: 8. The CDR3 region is CASSLFAGTGGPNYGYTF. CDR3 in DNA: TGCGCCAGCAGCTTATTCGCGGGGACAGGGGGCCCTAACTATGGCTACACCTTC.

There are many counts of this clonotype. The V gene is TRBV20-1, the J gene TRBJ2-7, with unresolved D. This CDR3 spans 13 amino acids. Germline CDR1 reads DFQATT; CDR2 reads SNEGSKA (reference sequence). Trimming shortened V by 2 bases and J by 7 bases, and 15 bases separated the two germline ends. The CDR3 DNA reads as TGCAGTGCTAGACGCGGCAACCTTGAAGAGCAGTACGTC. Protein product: CSARRGNLEEQYV.

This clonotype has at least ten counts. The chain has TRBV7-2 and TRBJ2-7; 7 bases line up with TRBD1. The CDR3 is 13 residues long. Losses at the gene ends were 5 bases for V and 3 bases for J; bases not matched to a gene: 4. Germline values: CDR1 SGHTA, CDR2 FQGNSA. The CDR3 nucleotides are TGTGCCAGCAGCCGCCCAGGGGGCTACGAGCAGTACTTC. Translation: CASSRPGGYEQYF.

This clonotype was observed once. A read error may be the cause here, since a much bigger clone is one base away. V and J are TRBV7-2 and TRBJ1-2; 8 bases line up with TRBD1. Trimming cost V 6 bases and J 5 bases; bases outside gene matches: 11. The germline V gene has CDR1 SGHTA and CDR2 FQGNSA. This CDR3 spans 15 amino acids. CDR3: CASRQGGQASYGYTF. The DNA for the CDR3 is TGTGCCAGCAGACAGGGGGGACAGGCCTCTTATGGCTACACCTTC.

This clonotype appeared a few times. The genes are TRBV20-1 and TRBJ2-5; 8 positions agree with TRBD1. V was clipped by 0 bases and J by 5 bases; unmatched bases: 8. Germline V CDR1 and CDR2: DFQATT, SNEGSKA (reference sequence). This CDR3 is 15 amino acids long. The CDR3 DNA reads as TGCAGTGCTAGAGAGGGCAGGGGGCGGTGGGAGACCCAGTACTTC. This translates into CSAREGRGRWETQYF.

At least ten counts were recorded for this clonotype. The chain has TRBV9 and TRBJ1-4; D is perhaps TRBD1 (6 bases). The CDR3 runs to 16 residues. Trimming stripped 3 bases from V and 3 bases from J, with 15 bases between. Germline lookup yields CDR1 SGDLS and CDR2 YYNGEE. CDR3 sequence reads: CASSETGVRANEKLFF. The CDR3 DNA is TGTGCCAGCAGCGAGACAGGTGTGCGGGCTAATGAAAAACTGTTTTTT. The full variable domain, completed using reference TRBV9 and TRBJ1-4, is DSGVTQTPKHLITATGQRVTLRCSPRSGDLSVYWYQQSLDQGLQFLIQYYNGEERAKGNILERFSAQQFPDLHSELNLSSLELGDSALYFCASSETGVRANEKLFFGSGTQLSVL.

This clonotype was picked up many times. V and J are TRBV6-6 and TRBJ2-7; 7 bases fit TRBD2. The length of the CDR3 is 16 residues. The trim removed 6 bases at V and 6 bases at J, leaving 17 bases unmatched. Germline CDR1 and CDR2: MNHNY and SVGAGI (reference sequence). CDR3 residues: CASSPPGFGGTLEQYV. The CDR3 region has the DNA TGTGCCAGCAGCCCCCCCGGCTTCGGGGGGACCCTCGAGCAGTACGTC.

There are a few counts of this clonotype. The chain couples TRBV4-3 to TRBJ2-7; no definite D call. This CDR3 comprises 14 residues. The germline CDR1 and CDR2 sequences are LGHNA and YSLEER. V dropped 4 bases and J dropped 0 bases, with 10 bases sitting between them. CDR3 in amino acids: CASSLAVSSYEQYF. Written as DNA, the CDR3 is TGCGCCAGCAGCCTCGCGGTGAGCTCCTACGAGCAGTACTTC.

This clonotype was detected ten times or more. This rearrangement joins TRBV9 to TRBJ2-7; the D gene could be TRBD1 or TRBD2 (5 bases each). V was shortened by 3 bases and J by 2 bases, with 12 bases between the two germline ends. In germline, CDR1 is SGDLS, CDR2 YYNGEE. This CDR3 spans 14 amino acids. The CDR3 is CASSGGVGTYEQYF. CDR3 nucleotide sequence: TGTGCCAGCAGCGGAGGGGTGGGGACCTACGAGCAGTACTTC.

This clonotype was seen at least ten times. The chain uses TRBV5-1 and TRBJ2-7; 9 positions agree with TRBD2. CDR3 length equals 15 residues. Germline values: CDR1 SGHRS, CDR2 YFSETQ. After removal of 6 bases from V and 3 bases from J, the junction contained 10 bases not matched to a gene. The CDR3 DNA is TGCGCCAGCAAATCCGGGACTAGCAGGAGCTACGAGCAGTACTTC. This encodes CASKSGTSRSYEQYF.

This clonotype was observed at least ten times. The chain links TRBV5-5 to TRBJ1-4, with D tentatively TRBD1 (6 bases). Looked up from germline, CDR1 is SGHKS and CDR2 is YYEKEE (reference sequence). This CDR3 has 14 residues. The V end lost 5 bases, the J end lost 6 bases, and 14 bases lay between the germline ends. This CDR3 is CASRILGGDEKLFF. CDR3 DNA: TGTGCCAGCAGAATACTAGGGGGGGATGAAAAACTGTTTTTT.

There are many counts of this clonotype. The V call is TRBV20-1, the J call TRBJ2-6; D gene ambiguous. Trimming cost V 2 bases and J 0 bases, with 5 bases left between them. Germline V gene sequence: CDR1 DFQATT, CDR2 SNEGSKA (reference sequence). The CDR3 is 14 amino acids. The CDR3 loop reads CSARRISGANVLTF. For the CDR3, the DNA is TGCAGTGCTAGAAGGATCTCTGGGGCCAACGTCCTGACTTTC.

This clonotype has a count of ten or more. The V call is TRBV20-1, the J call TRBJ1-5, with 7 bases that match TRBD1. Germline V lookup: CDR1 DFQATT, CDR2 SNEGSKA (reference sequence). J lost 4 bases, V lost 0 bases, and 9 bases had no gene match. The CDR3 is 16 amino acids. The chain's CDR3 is CSARDGAGGENQPQHF. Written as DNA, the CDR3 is TGCAGTGCTAGAGATGGGGCAGGGGGGGAAAATCAGCCCCAGCATTTT.

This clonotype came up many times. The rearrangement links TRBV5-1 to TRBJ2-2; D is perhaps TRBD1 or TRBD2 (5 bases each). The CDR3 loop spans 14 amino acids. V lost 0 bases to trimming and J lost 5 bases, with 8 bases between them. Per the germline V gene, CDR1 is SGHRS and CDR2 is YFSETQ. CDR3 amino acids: CASSLDGATGELFF. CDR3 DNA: TGCGCCAGCAGCTTGGACGGGGCTACCGGGGAGCTGTTTTTT.

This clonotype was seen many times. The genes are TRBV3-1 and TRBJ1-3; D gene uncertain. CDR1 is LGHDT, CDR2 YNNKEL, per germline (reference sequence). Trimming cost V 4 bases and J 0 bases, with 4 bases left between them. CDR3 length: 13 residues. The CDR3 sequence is CASSRISGNTIYF. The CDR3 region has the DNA TGTGCCAGCAGCCGGATCTCTGGAAACACCATATATTTT.

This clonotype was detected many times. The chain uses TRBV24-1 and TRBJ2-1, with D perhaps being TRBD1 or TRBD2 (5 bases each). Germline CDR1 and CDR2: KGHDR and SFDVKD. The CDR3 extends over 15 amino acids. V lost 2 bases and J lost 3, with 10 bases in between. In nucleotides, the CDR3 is TGTGCCACCAGTGATTCTCGGGACCACTACAATGAGCAGTTCTTC. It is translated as CATSDSRDHYNEQFF.

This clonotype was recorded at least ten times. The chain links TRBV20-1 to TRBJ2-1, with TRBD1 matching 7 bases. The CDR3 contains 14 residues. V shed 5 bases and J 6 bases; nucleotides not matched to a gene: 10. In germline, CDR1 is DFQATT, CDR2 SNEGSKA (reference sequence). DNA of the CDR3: TGCAGTGCTGCCGAGACAGGGTGGATCAATGAGCAGTTCTTC. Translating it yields CSAAETGWINEQFF.

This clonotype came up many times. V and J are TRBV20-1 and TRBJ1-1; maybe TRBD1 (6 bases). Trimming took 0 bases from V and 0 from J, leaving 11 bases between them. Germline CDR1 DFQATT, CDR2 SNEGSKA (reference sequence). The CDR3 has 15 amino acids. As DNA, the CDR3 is TGCAGTGCTAGAGATGGAGGGACATTGAACACTGAAGCTTTCTTT. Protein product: CSARDGGTLNTEAFF.

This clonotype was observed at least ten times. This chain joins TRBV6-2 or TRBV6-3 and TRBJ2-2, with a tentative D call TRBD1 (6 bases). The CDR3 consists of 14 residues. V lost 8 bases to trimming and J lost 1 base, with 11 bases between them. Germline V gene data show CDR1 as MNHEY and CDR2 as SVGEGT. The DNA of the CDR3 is TGTGCCAGCTCAAGGACAGAGAACACCGGGGAGCTGTTTTTT. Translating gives CASSRTENTGELFF.

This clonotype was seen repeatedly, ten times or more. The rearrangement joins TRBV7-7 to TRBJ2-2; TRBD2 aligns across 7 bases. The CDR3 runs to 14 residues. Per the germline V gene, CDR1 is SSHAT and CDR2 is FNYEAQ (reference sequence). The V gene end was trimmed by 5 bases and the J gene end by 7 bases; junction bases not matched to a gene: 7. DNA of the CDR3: TGTGCCAGCAGCCCGGGACTAAGGGACGGGGAGCTGTTTTTT. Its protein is CASSPGLRDGELFF.

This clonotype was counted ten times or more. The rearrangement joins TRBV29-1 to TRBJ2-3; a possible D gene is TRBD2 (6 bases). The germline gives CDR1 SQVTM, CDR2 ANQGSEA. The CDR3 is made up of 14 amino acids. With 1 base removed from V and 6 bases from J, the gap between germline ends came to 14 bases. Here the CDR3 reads CSVEAGTWGDTQYF. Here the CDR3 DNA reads TGCAGCGTTGAAGCAGGGACTTGGGGTGATACGCAGTATTTT.

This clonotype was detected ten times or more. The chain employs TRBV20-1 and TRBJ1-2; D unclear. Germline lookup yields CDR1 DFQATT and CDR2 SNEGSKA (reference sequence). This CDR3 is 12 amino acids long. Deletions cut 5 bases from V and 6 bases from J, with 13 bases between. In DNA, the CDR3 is TGCAGTGCTGAGCAGGCTGTTAATGGCTACACCTTC. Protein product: CSAEQAVNGYTF.

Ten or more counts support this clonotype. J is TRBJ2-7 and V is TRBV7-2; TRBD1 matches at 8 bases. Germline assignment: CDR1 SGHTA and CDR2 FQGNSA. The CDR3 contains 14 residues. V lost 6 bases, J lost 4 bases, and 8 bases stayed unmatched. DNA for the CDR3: TGTGCCAGCAGTTGGACAGGGACGACATACGAGCAGTACTTC. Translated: CASSWTGTTYEQYF.

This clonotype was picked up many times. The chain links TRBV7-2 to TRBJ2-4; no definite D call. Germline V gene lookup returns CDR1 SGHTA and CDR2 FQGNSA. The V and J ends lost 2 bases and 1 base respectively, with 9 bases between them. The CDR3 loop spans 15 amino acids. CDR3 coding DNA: TGTGCCAGCAGCTTACCCATCGGCGCCAAAAACATTCAGTACTTC. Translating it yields CASSLPIGAKNIQYF.

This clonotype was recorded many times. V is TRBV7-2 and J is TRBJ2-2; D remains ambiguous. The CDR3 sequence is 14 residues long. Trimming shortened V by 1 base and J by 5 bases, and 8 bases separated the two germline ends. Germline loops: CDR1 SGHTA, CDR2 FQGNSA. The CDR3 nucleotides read TGTGCCAGCAGCTTAGTATTTAGAACCGGGGAGCTGTTTTTT. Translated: CASSLVFRTGELFF. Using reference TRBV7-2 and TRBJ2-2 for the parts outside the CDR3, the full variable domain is GAGVSQSPSNKVTEKGKDVELRCDPISGHTALYWYRQSLGQGLEFLIYFQGNSAPDKSGLPSDRFSAERTGGSVSTLTIQRTQQEDSAVYLCASSLVFRTGELFFGEGSRLTVL.

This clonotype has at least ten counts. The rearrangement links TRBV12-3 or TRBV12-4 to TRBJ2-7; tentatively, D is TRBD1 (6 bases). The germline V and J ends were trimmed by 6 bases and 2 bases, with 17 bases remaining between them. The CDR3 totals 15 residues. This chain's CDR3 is CASRQTGLGAYEQYF. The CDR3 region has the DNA TGTGCCAGCAGGCAGACAGGTCTCGGGGCCTACGAGCAGTACTTC.

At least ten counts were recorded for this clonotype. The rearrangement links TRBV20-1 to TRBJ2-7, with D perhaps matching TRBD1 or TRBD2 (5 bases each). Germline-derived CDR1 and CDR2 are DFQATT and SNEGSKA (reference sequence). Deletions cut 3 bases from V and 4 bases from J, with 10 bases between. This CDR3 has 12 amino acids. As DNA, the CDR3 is TGCAGTGCTAGGGGGGACCTTTACGAGCAGTACTTC. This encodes CSARGDLYEQYF.

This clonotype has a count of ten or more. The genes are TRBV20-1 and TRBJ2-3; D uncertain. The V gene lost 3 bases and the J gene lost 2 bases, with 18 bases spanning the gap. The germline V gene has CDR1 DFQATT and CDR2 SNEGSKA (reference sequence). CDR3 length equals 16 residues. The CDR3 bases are TGCAGTGCTAGCCCCCTGGACGGCTTGTACACAGATACGCAGTATTTT. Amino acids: CSASPLDGLYTDTQYF.